This T cell receptor beta chain emerged from a study of PD-1 blockade in mismatch repair-deficient tumors. Study details: Enrolled about 2013-2016, patients had progressing, pretreated mismatch repair-deficient cancers of around twelve types.

V dropped 3 bases and J dropped 7 bases, with 12 bases sitting between them. Germline V gene data show CDR1 as SGHTA and CDR2 as FQGNSA. CDR3 length equals 13 residues. Every patient had mismatch repair deficiency by PCR or immunohistochemistry. Libraries were prepared by immunoSEQ multiplex PCR; TCRdb keeps only in-frame clonotypes and omits some of them. This sample has 40,000 to 60,000 clones, with more than 65% found just once. The sample was peripheral blood, taken approximately 18 weeks after starting pembrolizumab. V usage is TRBV7-2 and J usage is TRBJ1-1; D uncertain. This sequence originates from an adult with mismatch repair-deficient cancer. For the CDR3, the DNA is TGTGCCAGCAGCTTCGGACGGGAAAATGAAGCTTTCTTT. It encodes CASSFGRENEAFF.